The present T cell receptor (beta chain) was sequenced within a study of pediatric ulcerative colitis. Whole-study findings and limits: All ulcerative colitis patients, but no controls, carried a couple of rectal clonotypes. Repertoires came from total lymphocyte DNA, so rare subsets like regulatory T cells may be missed.

Worth noting for this clone: The antigen is not known.

The CDR3 is 15 residues long. The germline V and J ends were trimmed by 4 bases and 2 bases, with 13 bases remaining between them. Germline CDR1 is SGHRS and CDR2 is YFSETQ. The assay was run at survey level. Each sample received Survey-level depth of up to 500,000 reads. TCRdb's copy holds only in-frame clones and misses some; the assay was immunoSEQ multiplex PCR. The sample contains around 65,000 clones, around 80% of which appear only once. Sequencing was done on a sample of blood. This sequence was found in a boy aged 5-17 years with moderate ulcerative colitis. This chain links TRBV5-1 with TRBJ2-1, with unresolved D. The CDR3 DNA reads TGCGCCAGCAGCGTGGACGGATTAACCTACAATGAGCAGTTCTTC. It yields the protein CASSVDGLTYNEQFF. The full variable domain, with the rest looked up from reference TRBV5-1 and TRBJ2-1, is KAGVTQTPRYLIKTRGQQVTLSCSPISGHRSVSWYQQTPGQGLQFLFEYFSETQRNKGNFPGRFSGRQFSNSRSEMNVSTLELGDSALYLCASSVDGLTYNEQFFGPGTRLTVL.